Given below is one T cell receptor beta chain in context. Other DNA variants within this sample encode the same CDR3. Several immunoSEQ plates received, in even portions, the genomic DNA of each subset. Some clones are missing from TCRdb's copy, which holds only in-frame ones; the method was immunoSEQ multiplex PCR. The sample consists of 470,000 or so clones, almost 80% of them appearing once. This sample was included in a study of shared clonotypes between healthy human individuals. About the research overall: Donors, aged 18 to 49, were a couple of women and three men.

The germline CDR1 and CDR2 sequences are SQVTM and ANQGSEA. Trimming removed 4 bases from V and 1 base from J, with 14 bases in between. The CDR3 extends over 14 amino acids. Sequenced sample: PBMCs. The chain joins TRBV29-1 to TRBJ2-7; TRBD1 is a possible D gene (6 bases). This sequence was found in a woman between 40 and 50 years old in good health. Some clones in this sample may be carry-over from other donors' samples. In nucleotides, the CDR3 is TGCAGCGTTGTTGTGGGGGCTAGGTCCTACGAGCAGTACTTC. This translates into CSVVVGARSYEQYF.